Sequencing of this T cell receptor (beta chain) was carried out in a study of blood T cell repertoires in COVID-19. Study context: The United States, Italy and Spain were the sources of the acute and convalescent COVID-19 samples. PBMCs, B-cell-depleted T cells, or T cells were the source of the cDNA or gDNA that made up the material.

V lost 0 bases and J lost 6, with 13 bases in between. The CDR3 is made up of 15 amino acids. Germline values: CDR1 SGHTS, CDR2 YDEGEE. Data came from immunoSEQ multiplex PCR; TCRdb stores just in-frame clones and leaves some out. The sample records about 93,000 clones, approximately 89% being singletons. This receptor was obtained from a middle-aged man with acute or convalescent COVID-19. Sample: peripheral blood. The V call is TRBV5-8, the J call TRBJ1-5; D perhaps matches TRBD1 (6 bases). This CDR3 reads CASSLVVGAGQPQHF. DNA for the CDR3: TGTGCCAGCAGCTTGGTTGTGGGGGCGGGTCAGCCCCAGCATTTT. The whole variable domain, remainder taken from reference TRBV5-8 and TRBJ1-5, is EAGVTQSPTHLIKTRGQQATLRCSPISGHTSVYWYQQALGLGLQFLLWYDEGEERNRGNFPPRFSGRQFPNYSSELNVNALELEDSALYLCASSLVVGAGQPQHFGDGTRLSIL.